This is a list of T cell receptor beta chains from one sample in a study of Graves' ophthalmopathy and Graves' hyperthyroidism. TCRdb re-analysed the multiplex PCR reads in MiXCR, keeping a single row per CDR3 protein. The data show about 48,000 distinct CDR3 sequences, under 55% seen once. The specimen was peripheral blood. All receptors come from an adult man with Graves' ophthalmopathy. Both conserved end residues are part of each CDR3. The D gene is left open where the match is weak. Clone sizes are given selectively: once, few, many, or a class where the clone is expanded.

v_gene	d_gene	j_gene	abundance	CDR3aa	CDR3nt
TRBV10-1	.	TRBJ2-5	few	CASSQGHQKGEAQYF	TGCGCCAGCAGTCAGGGACACCAGAAAGGGGAGGCCCAGTACTTC
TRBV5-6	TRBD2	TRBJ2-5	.	CASSLAKLAGEVQETRYF	TGTGCCAGCAGCTTAGCCAAGCTAGCGGGAGAGGTACAAGAGACCCGGTACTTC
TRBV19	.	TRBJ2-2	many	CASGTSGGWGGELFF	TGTGCCAGTGGGACCTCGGGGGGCTGGGGCGGGGAGCTGTTTTTT
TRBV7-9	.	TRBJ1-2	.	CASSSGGTEAFYGYTF	TGTGCCAGCAGCTCCGGGGGAACTGAAGCTTTCTATGGCTACACCTTC
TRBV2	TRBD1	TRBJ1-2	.	CAVTGDSTSGYTF	TGTGCCGTAACAGGGGACTCTACTTCGGGCTACACCTTC
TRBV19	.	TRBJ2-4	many	CASSIGLVEYF	TGTGCCAGTAGTATCGGGCTAGTCGAGTACTTC
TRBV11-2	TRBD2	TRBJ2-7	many	CASSPGLAETYEQYF	TGTGCCAGCAGCCCAGGACTAGCGGAGACCTACGAGCAGTACTTC
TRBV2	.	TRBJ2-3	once	CASSQKGPSGNNEQCF	TGTGCCAGCAGTCAGAAGGGACCCTCGGGTAACAATGAGCAGTGTTTT
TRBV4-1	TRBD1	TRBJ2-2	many	CASSQRGQYTGELFF	TGCGCCAGCAGCCAGAGGGGACAGTACACCGGGGAGCTGTTTTTT
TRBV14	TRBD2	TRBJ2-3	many	CASSQPSGPHTDTQYF	TGTGCCAGCAGCCAACCTAGCGGGCCCCACACAGATACGCAGTATTTT
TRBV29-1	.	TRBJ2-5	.	CSVRAAGQETQYF	TGCAGCGTTAGAGCCGCGGGACAAGAGACCCAGTACTTC
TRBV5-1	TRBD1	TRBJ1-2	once	CASSPTTGENYGYTF	TGCGCCAGCAGCCCAACGACAGGGGAAAACTATGGCTACACCTTC
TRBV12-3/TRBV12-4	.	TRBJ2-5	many	CASSEGETQYF	TGTGCCAGCTCCGAGGGGGAGACCCAGTACTTC
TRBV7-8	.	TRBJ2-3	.	CASGRRLASSSTDTQYF	TGTGCCAGCGGCCGACGCCTAGCGAGCTCTAGCACAGATACGCAGTATTTT
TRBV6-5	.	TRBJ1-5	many	CASSYTFDHQPQHF	TGTGCCAGCAGTTACACGTTTGACCACCAGCCCCAGCATTTT
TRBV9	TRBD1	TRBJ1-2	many	CASSVTTGLRGYTF	TGTGCCAGCAGCGTGACGACAGGGTTGAGGGGCTACACCTTC
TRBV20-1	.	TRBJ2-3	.	CSASLEGGATDTQYF	TGCAGTGCTAGTCTGGAGGGGGGGGCAACAGATACGCAGTATTTT
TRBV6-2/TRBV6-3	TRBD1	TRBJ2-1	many	CASSSPGTGGKYEQFF	TGTGCCAGCAGTAGTCCAGGGACAGGGGGCAAGTATGAGCAGTTCTTC
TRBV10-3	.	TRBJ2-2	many	CAIKDTSDTGELFF	TGTGCCATCAAAGACACCTCGGACACCGGGGAGCTGTTTTTT
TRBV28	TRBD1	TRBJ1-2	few	CASSTIRQGAGYGYTF	TGTGCCAGCAGTACCATAAGACAGGGGGCAGGCTATGGCTACACCTTC
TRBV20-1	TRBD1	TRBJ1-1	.	CSARPGGDTEAFF	TGCAGTGCTAGACCAGGGGGGGACACTGAAGCTTTCTTT
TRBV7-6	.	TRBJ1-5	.	CTSSLTMDQQPHHF	TGTACCAGCAGCTTAACAATGGATCAGCAGCCCCACCATTTT
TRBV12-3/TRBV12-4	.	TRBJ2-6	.	CASSPLGRVLTF	TGTGCCAGCAGCCCCTTAGGCAGGGTTCTGACTTTC
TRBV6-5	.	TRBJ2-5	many	CASSPPSSETQYF	TGTGCCAGCAGTCCCCCATCCTCGGAGACCCAGTACTTC
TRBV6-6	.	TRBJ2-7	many	CASSPHPGVERYF	TGTGCCAGCAGTCCACATCCAGGGGTCGAGCGGTACTTC
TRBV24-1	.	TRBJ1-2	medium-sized	CATSDTTRGYTF	TGTGCCACCAGTGATACCACTCGAGGCTACACCTTC
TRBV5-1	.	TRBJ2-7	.	CASSVQGRDEQYF	TGCGCCAGCAGCGTTCAGGGTCGCGACGAGCAGTACTTC
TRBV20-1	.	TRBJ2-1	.	CSARGHLSSYNEQFF	TGCAGTGCTAGAGGGCACCTGAGCTCCTACAATGAGCAGTTCTTC
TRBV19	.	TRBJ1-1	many	CVTETFNGEAFF	TGTGTCACAGAGACGTTTAACGGTGAAGCTTTCTTT